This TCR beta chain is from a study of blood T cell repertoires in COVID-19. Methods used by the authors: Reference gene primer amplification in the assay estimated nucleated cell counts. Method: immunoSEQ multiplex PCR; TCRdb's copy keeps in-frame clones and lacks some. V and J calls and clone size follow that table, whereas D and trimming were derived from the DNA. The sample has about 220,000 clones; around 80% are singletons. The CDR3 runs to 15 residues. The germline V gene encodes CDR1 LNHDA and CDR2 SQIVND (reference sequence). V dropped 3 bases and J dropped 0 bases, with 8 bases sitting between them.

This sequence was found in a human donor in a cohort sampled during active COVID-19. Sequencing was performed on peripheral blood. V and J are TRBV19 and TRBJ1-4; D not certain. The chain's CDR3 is CASSIGSATNEKLFF. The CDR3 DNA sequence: TGTGCCAGTAGTATTGGCAGTGCAACTAATGAAAAACTGTTTTTT. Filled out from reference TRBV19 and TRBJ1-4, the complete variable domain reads DGGITQSPKYLFRKEGQNVTLSCEQNLNHDAMYWYRQDPGQGLRLIYYSQIVNDFQKGDIAEGYSVSREKKESFPLTVTSAQKNPTAFYLCASSIGSATNEKLFFGSGTQLSVL.